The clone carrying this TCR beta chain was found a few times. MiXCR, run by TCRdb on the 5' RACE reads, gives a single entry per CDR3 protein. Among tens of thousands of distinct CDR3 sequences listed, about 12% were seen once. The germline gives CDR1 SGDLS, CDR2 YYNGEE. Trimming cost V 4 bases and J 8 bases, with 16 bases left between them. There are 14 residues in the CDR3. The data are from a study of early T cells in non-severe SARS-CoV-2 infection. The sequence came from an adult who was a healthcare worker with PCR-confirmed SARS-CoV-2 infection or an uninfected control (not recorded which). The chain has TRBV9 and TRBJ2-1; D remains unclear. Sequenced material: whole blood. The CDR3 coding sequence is TGTGCCAGCAGCACCCGACGAGGTCGCGATGAGCAGTTCTTC. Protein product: CASSTRRGRDEQFF.